This T cell receptor beta chain derives from a study of blood T cell repertoires in COVID-19. The protocol was immunoSEQ multiplex PCR, while the TCRdb copy is restricted to in-frame clones and leaves out a portion. The sample shows approximately 97,000 clones, 90% of them seen only once. Germline CDR1 is MGHRA and CDR2 is YSYEKL. V lost 4 bases and J lost 10; bases outside the gene matches: 10. The CDR3 length is 14 residues. Sequences were obtained from peripheral blood. The clonotype was recovered from a man between 60 and 75 years old with acute or convalescent COVID-19. The chain is built from TRBV4-1 and TRBJ1-1; TRBD1 matches 9 bases. The CDR3 region is CASSRDRAQYIAFF. The CDR3 coding sequence is TGCGCCAGCAGCCGGGACAGGGCCCAATACATAGCTTTCTTT.